A single sample is the source of the 32 T cell receptor beta chains below, sequenced in a study of cytomegalovirus exposure and HLA in healthy donors. The PCR employed 60 Vbeta primers together with 13 Jbeta primers. Produced via immunoSEQ multiplex PCR; TCRdb's table is partial and in-frame only. In the table there are tens of thousands of clones, about 75% of which are singletons. Sequencing input: PBMCs. These receptors all stem from a man between 35 and 55 years old in good health and CMV-seronegative.

The V and J genes are TRBV10-3 and TRBJ1-1; D not resolved. The CDR3 consists of 14 residues. Germline-derived CDR1 and CDR2 are ENHRY and SYGVKD. The V gene lost 0 bases and the J gene lost 6 bases, with 11 bases spanning the gap. The CDR3 is CAISESSRLAEAFF. The CDR3 DNA follows: TGTGCCATCAGTGAGTCGAGCAGGCTCGCTGAAGCTTTCTTT.

The V and J genes are TRBV7-8 and TRBJ2-2; D ambiguous. Germline V gene data show CDR1 as SGHVS and CDR2 as FQNEAQ. There are 16 residues in the CDR3. V dropped 2 bases and J dropped 8 bases, with 18 bases sitting between them. CDR3 in DNA: TGTGCCAGCAGCTTACGTCTGCCCATAAGAGAGGGGGAGCTGTTTTTT. Protein product: CASSLRLPIREGELFF.

The rearrangement uses TRBV5-1 and TRBJ1-1; D gene unclear. This CDR3 region has 14 residues. CDR1 and CDR2 from the germline V gene are SGHRS and YFSETQ. The ends were cut back, 1 base at V and 6 bases at J, with 13 bases in the middle. CDR3 DNA sequence: TGCGCCAGCAGCTTGCCAGGCAGAATCCCTGAAGCTTTCTTT. It codes for CASSLPGRIPEAFF. Together with reference TRBV5-1 and TRBJ1-1, the CDR3 gives the full variable domain: KAGVTQTPRYLIKTRGQQVTLSCSPISGHRSVSWYQQTPGQGLQFLFEYFSETQRNKGNFPGRFSGRQFSNSRSEMNVSTLELGDSALYLCASSLPGRIPEAFFGQGTRLTVV.

The gene calls are TRBV6-5 and TRBJ1-2; a weak D match, TRBD1 (5 bases). The CDR3 has 15 amino acids. V lost 0 bases to trimming and J lost 7 bases, with 15 bases between them. Per germline, CDR1 MNHEY and CDR2 SVGAGI. The CDR3 loop reads CASSYSGTLPSGYTF. CDR3 coding DNA: TGTGCCAGCAGTTACTCAGGGACTCTACCCTCTGGCTACACCTTC.

The rearrangement links TRBV27 to TRBJ1-1; TRBD1 might be the D (6 bases). V lost 6 bases and J lost 4, with 9 bases in between. The CDR3 is 12 amino acids. Germline CDR1 reads MNHEY; CDR2 reads SMNVEV (reference sequence). CDR3 residues: CASRRGGTEAFF. CDR3 DNA: TGTGCCAGCAGACGAGGGGGCACTGAAGCTTTCTTT.

The sample holds one count of this clone. The V and J genes are TRBV28 and TRBJ2-1, with D possibly being TRBD1 (5 bases). The CDR3 totals 15 residues. Trimming removed 10 bases from V and 1 base from J, with 17 bases in between. Germline V gene data show CDR1 as MDHEN and CDR2 as SYDVKM. CDR3 protein: CATTLLGESYNEQFF. CDR3 coding DNA: TGTGCCACCACACTGCTAGGGGAATCCTACAATGAGCAGTTCTTC.

This clone has a single count. The V and J genes are TRBV2 and TRBJ2-7, with 9 bases identical to TRBD1. This CDR3 region has 14 residues. Germline CDR1 SNHLY, CDR2 FYNNEI. V lost 8 bases to trimming and J lost 3 bases; unmatched junction nucleotides: 8. The CDR3 region has the DNA TGTGCCAGCGGACACAGGGGGCAAGGCTACGAGCAGTACTTC. Translation: CASGHRGQGYEQYF.

V usage is TRBV9 and J usage is TRBJ2-7, with D possibly being TRBD2 (6 bases). In germline, CDR1 is SGDLS, CDR2 YYNGEE. This CDR3 region has 14 residues. V gave up 0 bases and J gave up 2 bases, with 9 bases separating them. This chain's CDR3 is CASSVGGDPYEQYF. The CDR3 DNA sequence: TGTGCCAGCAGCGTAGGGGGGGACCCCTACGAGCAGTACTTC.

By share, this clone ranks as medium-sized (0.01 to 0.1%). The V gene is TRBV7-3, the J gene TRBJ1-5; unclear D gene. V was pared by 5 bases and J by 6 bases, with 11 bases between. Per the germline V gene, CDR1 is SGHTA and CDR2 is FQGTGA. The CDR3 has 13 amino acids. The CDR3 bases are TGTGCCAGCAGCGAGGGAGCCGGTCAGCCCCAGCATTTT. It encodes CASSEGAGQPQHF.

Many counts were recorded for this clone. This sequence joins TRBV5-5 and TRBJ2-4; no reliable D call. Trimming took 0 bases from V and 5 from J, leaving 15 bases between them. CDR1 and CDR2 (germline): SGHKS, YYEKEE (reference sequence). This CDR3 region has 16 residues. The chain's CDR3 is CASSLESAIPENIQYF. CDR3 nucleotide sequence: TGTGCCAGCAGCTTGGAGAGCGCCATCCCCGAAAACATTCAGTACTTC.

This clone has only a few counts. The chain couples TRBV28 to TRBJ1-2, with TRBD1 identical over 7 bases. In germline, CDR1 is MDHEN, CDR2 SYDVKM. V gave up 6 bases and J gave up 2 bases; unmatched junction bases: 3. The CDR3 is 13 residues long. The CDR3 loop is CASRTGSNYGYTF. The CDR3 nucleotides are TGTGCCAGCAGGACAGGGTCCAACTATGGCTACACCTTC.

The genes are TRBV6-6 and TRBJ1-1, with 9 nucleotides matching TRBD1. CDR1 is MNHNY and CDR2 is SVGAGI in the germline V gene (reference sequence). This CDR3 spans 13 amino acids. The V segment lost 6 bases and the J segment 5 bases; nucleotides outside the gene matches: 4. Here the CDR3 reads CASSAGTGTEAFF. The CDR3 nucleotides are TGTGCCAGCAGCGCCGGGACAGGGACTGAAGCTTTCTTT.

The rearrangement uses TRBV30 and TRBJ2-3; D might be TRBD2 (6 bases). In germline, CDR1 is GTSNPN, CDR2 SVGIG (reference sequence). Trimming stripped 8 bases from V and 3 bases from J, with 12 bases between. The CDR3 runs to 12 residues. CDR3 residues: CALGTGTDTQYF. The CDR3 nucleotides are TGTGCCCTGGGGACTGGGACAGATACGCAGTATTTT.

This rearrangement joins TRBV12-5 to TRBJ2-1; 10 nucleotides agree with TRBD1. V lost 7 bases, J lost 6 bases, and 6 bases stayed unmatched. Per germline, CDR1 LGHNT and CDR2 FRNRAP. CDR3 length equals 14 residues. DNA of the CDR3: TGTGCTAGTGCCACGGGACAGGGGACCAATGAGCAGTTCTTC. Encoded protein: CASATGQGTNEQFF.

V gene TRBV19 combines with J gene TRBJ1-1; 10 bases align to TRBD1. Germline-derived CDR1 and CDR2 are LNHDA and SQIVND (reference sequence). The CDR3 totals 14 residues. J was trimmed by 8 bases and V by 5 bases; bases with no gene match: 8. The CDR3 coding sequence is TGTGCCAGTAGTGTCGGCGGGACAGGGGTCGAAGCTTTCTTT. It encodes CASSVGGTGVEAFF.

For the CDR3, the DNA is TGCAGCGTTGTGGAACAGCGGTTTTCCTACGAGCAGTACTTC. Its translation is CSVVEQRFSYEQYF. The J gene is TRBJ2-7, the V gene TRBV29-1; the D gene is possibly TRBD2 (5 bases). The CDR3 sequence is 14 residues long. Between the trimmed V and J ends, which lost 4 bases and 1 base, there was a span of 14 bases. Germline CDR1 reads SQVTM; CDR2 reads ANQGSEA.

Worth noting for this clone: An end of the junction differs from the germline gene, which may be a read error. The chain links TRBV18 to TRBJ1-1, with 7 bases fitting TRBD1. Germline CDR1 is KGHSH and CDR2 is LQKENI. The CDR3 loop spans 15 amino acids. CDR3 residues: CASSLGQAMNIEAFF. CDR3 DNA sequence: TGTGCCAGCTCCCTTGGACAGGCGATGAACATTGAAGCTTTCTTT.

The rearrangement links TRBV5-1 to TRBJ2-1, with TRBD2 as a possible D gene (6 bases). The CDR3 is made up of 14 amino acids. The V end lost 7 bases, the J end lost 5 bases, and 16 bases lay between the germline ends. Per germline, CDR1 SGHRS and CDR2 YFSETQ. CDR3 in amino acids: CASGGGTPDNEQFF. CDR3 bases: TGCGCCAGCGGTGGGGGGACTCCTGACAATGAGCAGTTCTTC.

The V call is TRBV27, the J call TRBJ2-1; TRBD2 aligns across 7 bases. The length of the CDR3 is 15 residues. Looked up from germline, CDR1 is MNHEY and CDR2 is SMNVEV (reference sequence). The V gene end was trimmed by 8 bases and the J gene end by 2 bases; junction bases not matched to a gene: 9. CDR3 amino acids: CASCFAGDPYNEQFF. CDR3 nucleotide sequence: TGTGCCAGCTGCTTTGCGGGAGACCCCTACAATGAGCAGTTCTTC.

The chain is built from TRBV30 and TRBJ2-7, with 9 positions matching TRBD1. This CDR3 spans 15 amino acids. V gave up 0 bases and J gave up 6 bases; unmatched junction bases: 9. Germline V lookup: CDR1 GTSNPN, CDR2 SVGIG (reference sequence). The CDR3 bases are TGTGCCTGGAGTGTAGACGACAGGGGGTCTCGCGAGCAGTACTTC. Translated, it gives CAWSVDDRGSREQYF.

This clone was counted only a few times. J is TRBJ2-4 and V is TRBV21-1; the table's D call TRBD1 went unverified against the DNA. TRBV21-1 corresponds to a pseudogene. The CDR3 is 20 residues long. The CDR3, as DNA: TGTGCCAGCAGCACAGGCGGGGACAGGGGCCGCGAACTAGCCAAAAACATTCAGTACTTC. This encodes CASSTGGDRGRELAKNIQYF.

The gene calls are TRBV5-1 and TRBJ2-3; TRBD1 is a possible D gene (5 bases). Trimming removed 2 bases from V and 2 bases from J, with 9 bases in between. Germline V gene sequence: CDR1 SGHRS, CDR2 YFSETQ. This CDR3 spans 14 amino acids. CDR3 amino acids: CASSFGQTTDTQYF. The DNA of the CDR3 is TGCGCCAGCAGCTTTGGACAAACCACAGATACGCAGTATTTT.

The V call is TRBV5-8, the J call TRBJ1-5; D gene unclear. Germline V gene data show CDR1 as SGHTS and CDR2 as YDEGEE. The CDR3 has 14 residues. With 0 bases removed from V and 5 bases from J, the gap between germline ends came to 9 bases. The CDR3 nucleotides are TGTGCCAGCAGCTTGGGCGGGCGGCATCAGCCCCAGCATTTT. Residues: CASSLGGRHQPQHF. Combining the CDR3 with reference TRBV5-8 and TRBJ1-5 gives the whole variable domain EAGVTQSPTHLIKTRGQQATLRCSPISGHTSVYWYQQALGLGLQFLLWYDEGEERNRGNFPPRFSGRQFPNYSSELNVNALELEDSALYLCASSLGGRHQPQHFGDGTRLSIL.

The rearrangement uses TRBV5-1 and TRBJ1-5; D is unresolved. Germline assignment: CDR1 SGHRS and CDR2 YFSETQ. Trimming pared 2 bases from V and 3 bases from J, leaving 9 bases between. The CDR3 contains 14 residues. The CDR3: CASSLGTDNQPQHF. For the CDR3, the DNA is TGCGCCAGCAGCTTAGGAACAGACAATCAGCCCCAGCATTTT.

This rearrangement joins TRBV7-8 to TRBJ1-4; weak D call: TRBD1 (5 bases). Trimming removed 4 bases from V and 11 bases from J, with 17 bases in between. Looked up from germline, CDR1 is SGHVS and CDR2 is FQNEAQ. CDR3 length: 14 amino acids. DNA of the CDR3: TGTGCCAGCAGCTCCGTCGGCCCGGAGGGGAAACTGTTTTTT. The encoded protein is CASSSVGPEGKLFF.

The rearrangement uses TRBV7-6 and TRBJ2-2; TRBD2 matches 7 bases. The CDR3 has 18 amino acids. The ends lost 8 bases at V and 6 bases at J; junction bases unmatched: 21. Looked up from germline, CDR1 is SGHVS and CDR2 is FNYEAQ. The chain's CDR3 is CASAEQRPGGIIPGELFF. For the CDR3, the DNA is TGTGCCAGCGCAGAGCAGAGGCCGGGGGGTATAATACCCGGGGAGCTGTTTTTT.

The chain links TRBV27 to TRBJ2-7; 10 nucleotides line up with TRBD2. CDR3 length equals 14 residues. Germline loops: CDR1 MNHEY, CDR2 SMNVEV (reference sequence). J gave up 2 bases and V 5 bases, and 3 bases lay outside the gene matches. The CDR3 loop is CASSPGLAAYEQYF. The CDR3 nucleotides read TGTGCCAGCAGTCCAGGACTAGCGGCCTACGAGCAGTACTTC.

V usage is TRBV13 and J usage is TRBJ2-5; tentative D call: TRBD1 (6 bases). There are 15 residues in the CDR3. CDR1 and CDR2 (germline): PRHDT, FYEKMQ (reference sequence). V was cut by 2 bases and J by 2 bases, with 12 bases left in between. This chain's CDR3 is CASSLSPGTQETQYF. CDR3 nucleotide sequence: TGTGCCAGCAGCTTAAGTCCCGGGACACAAGAGACCCAGTACTTC. Complete variable domain (other parts from reference TRBV13 and TRBJ2-5): AAGVIQSPRHLIKEKRETATLKCYPIPRHDTVYWYQQGPGQDPQFLISFYEKMQSDKGSIPDRFSAQQFSDYHSELNMSSLELGDSALYFCASSLSPGTQETQYFGPGTRLLVL.

The genes are TRBV29-1 and TRBJ2-2; 7 bases map to TRBD2. Germline CDR1 reads SQVTM; CDR2 reads ANQGSEA. Germline trimming cut 6 bases from V and 6 bases from J; bases unmatched to any gene: 7. This CDR3 comprises 13 residues. The CDR3 coding sequence is TGCAGCGTGGGGACTATTCATGCCGGGGAGCTGTTTTTT. This encodes CSVGTIHAGELFF.

This rearrangement joins TRBV5-6 to TRBJ2-3; the match to TRBD1 covers 7 bases. This CDR3 region has 14 residues. Germline CDR1 and CDR2: SGHDT and YYEEEE. V lost 5 bases to trimming and J lost 4 bases; unmatched junction nucleotides: 7. In DNA form, the CDR3 reads TGTGCCAGCAGGCTTGACAGGGCCCCAGATACGCAGTATTTT. Its protein is CASRLDRAPDTQYF. Supplemented by reference TRBV5-6 and TRBJ2-3, the full variable domain reads DAGVTQSPTHLIKTRGQQVTLRCSPKSGHDTVSWYQQALGQGPQFIFQYYEEEERQRGNFPDRFSGHQFPNYSSELNVNALLLGDSALYLCASRLDRAPDTQYFGPGTRLTVL.

The chain joins TRBV18 to TRBJ1-1; unclear D gene. Germline V gene sequence: CDR1 KGHSH, CDR2 LQKENI. This CDR3 comprises 14 residues. V lost 4 bases and J lost 1, with 10 bases in between. In nucleotides, the CDR3 is TGTGCCAGCTCACAGGACCGGGAGAACACTGAAGCTTTCTTT. It specifies CASSQDRENTEAFF.

This chain links TRBV29-1 with TRBJ1-1; D possibly corresponds to TRBD1 (5 bases). The CDR3 totals 12 residues. Trimming took off 7 bases at V and 3 bases at J, with 12 bases between the two ends. Germline values: CDR1 SQVTM, CDR2 ANQGSEA. CDR3 sequence (DNA): TGCAGCGCCGGAGGGACGGACACTGAAGCTTTCTTT. It is translated as CSAGGTDTEAFF.